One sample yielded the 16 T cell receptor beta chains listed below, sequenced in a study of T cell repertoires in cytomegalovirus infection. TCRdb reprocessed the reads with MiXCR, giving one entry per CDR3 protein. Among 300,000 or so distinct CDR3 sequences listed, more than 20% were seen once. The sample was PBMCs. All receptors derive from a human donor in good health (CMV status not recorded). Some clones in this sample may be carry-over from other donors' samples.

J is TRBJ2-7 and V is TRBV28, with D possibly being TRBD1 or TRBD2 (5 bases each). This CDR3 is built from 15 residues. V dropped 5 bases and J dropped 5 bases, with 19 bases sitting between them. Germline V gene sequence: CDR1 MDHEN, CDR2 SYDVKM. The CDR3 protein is CASSPPGTASDEQYF. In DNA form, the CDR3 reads TGTGCCAGCAGTCCCCCCGGGACGGCTTCCGACGAGCAGTACTTC.

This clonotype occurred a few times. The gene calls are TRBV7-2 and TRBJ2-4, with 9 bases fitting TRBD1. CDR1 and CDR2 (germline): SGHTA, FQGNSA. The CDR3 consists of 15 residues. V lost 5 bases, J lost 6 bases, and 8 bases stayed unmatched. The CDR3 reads CASSALTGGRNIQYF. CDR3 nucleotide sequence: TGTGCCAGCAGCGCCTTGACAGGGGGTAGAAACATTCAGTACTTC.

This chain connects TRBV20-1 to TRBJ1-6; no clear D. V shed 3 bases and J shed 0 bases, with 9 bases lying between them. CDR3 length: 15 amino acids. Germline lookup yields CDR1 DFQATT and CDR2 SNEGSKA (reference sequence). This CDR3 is CSASLGISYNSPLHF. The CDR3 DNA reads TGCAGTGCTAGTCTGGGGATCTCCTATAATTCACCCCTCCACTTT.

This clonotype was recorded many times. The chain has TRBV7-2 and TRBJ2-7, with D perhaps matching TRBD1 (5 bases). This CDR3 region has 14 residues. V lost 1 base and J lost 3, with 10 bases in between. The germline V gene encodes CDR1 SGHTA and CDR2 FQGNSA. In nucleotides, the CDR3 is TGTGCCAGCAGCTTAGTAACAGGTGGCTACGAGCAGTACTTC. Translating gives CASSLVTGGYEQYF.

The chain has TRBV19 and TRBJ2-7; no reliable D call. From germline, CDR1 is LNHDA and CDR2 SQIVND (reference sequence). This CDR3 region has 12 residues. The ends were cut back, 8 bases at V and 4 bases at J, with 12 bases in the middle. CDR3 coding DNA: TGTGCCAGTTCAGTCCAGTGGTACGAGCAGTACTTC. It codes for CASSVQWYEQYF.

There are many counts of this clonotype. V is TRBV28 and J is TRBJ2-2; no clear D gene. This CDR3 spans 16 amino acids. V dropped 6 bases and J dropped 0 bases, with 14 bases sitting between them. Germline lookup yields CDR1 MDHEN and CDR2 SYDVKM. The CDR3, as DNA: TGTGCCAGCAGGCCTTACAGCCCCACGAACACCGGGGAGCTGTTTTTT. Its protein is CASRPYSPTNTGELFF.

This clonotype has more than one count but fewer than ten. DNA for the CDR3: TGCAGCGTTTCACGACTAGCGGGAGACCAAGAGACCCAGTACTTC. Its translation: CSVSRLAGDQETQYF. The chain has TRBV29-1 and TRBJ2-5, with 12 bases fitting TRBD2. Per the germline V gene, CDR1 is SQVTM and CDR2 is ANQGSEA. This CDR3 contains 15 residues. The V and J ends lost 5 bases and 0 bases, in that order; junction bases with no gene match: 4.

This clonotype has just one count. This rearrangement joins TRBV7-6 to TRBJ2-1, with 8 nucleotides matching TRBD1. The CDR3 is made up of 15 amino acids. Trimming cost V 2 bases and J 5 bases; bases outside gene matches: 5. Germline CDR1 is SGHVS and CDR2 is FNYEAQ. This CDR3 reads CASSLNRGENNEQFF. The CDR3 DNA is TGTGCCAGCAGCTTAAACAGGGGGGAAAACAATGAGCAGTTCTTC.

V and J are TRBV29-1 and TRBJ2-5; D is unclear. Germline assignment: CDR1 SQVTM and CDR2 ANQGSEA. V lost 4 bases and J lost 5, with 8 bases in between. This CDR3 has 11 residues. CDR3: CSVASWETQYF. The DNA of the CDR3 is TGCAGCGTTGCCAGCTGGGAGACCCAGTACTTC.

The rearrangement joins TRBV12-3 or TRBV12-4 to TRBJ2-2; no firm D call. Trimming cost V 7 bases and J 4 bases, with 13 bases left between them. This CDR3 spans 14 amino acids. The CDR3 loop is CASTPYGFTGELFF. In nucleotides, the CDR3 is TGTGCCAGCACCCCCTACGGCTTCACCGGGGAGCTGTTTTTT.

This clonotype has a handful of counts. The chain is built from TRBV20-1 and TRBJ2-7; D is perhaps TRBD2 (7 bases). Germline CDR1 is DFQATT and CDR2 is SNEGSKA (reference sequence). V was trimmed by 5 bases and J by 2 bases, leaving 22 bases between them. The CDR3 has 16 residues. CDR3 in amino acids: CSARDSQGLAAYEQYF. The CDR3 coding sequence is TGCAGTGCTCGGGACTCTCAGGGGCTAGCGGCCTACGAGCAGTACTTC.

This CDR3 reads CASSWGQLKAFF. The CDR3 DNA is TGTGCCAGCAGTTGGGGTCAGTTGAAAGCTTTCTTT. This chain joins TRBV28 and TRBJ1-1; no definite D call. The CDR3 extends over 12 amino acids. The germline gives CDR1 MDHEN, CDR2 SYDVKM. Trimming removed 4 bases from V and 9 bases from J, with 12 bases in between. The full variable domain, with the rest looked up from reference TRBV28 and TRBJ1-1, is DVKVTQSSRYLVKRTGEKVFLECVQDMDHENMFWYRQDPGLGLRLIYFSYDVKMKEKGDIPEGYSVSREKKERFSLILESASTNQTSMYLCASSWGQLKAFFGQGTRLTVV.

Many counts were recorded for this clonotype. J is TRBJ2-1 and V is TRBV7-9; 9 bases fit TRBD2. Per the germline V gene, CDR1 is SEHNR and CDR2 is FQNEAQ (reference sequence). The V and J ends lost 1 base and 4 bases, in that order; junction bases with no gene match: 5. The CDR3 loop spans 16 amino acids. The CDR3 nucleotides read TGTGCCAGCAGCTTAGTGAGACTAGCGGTTTACAATGAGCAGTTCTTC. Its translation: CASSLVRLAVYNEQFF.

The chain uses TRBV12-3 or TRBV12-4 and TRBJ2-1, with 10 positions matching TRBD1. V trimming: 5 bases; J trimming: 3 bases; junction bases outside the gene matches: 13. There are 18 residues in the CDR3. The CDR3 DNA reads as TGTGCCAGCAGTCCTAAAGACGTTGGACAGGGGGACTACAATGAGCAGTTCTTC. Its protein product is CASSPKDVGQGDYNEQFF.

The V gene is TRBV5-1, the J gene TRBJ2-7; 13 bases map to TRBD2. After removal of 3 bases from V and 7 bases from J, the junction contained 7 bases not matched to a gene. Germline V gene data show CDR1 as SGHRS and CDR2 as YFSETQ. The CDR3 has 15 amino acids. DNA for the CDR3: TGCGCCAGCAGCTCCGGGACTAGCGGGATCCGTGAGCAGTACTTC. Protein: CASSSGTSGIREQYF.

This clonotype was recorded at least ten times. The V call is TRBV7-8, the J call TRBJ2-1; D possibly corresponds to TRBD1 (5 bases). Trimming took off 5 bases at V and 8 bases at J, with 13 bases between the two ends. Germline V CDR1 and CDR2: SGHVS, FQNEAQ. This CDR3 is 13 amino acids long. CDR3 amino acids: CASSPRVGHEQFF. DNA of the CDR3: TGTGCCAGCAGCCCCAGGGTAGGTCATGAGCAGTTCTTC.